The T cell receptor (beta chain) under discussion was sequenced for a study of graft-versus-host responses after intestinal transplantation. On this clone: Antigen unknown.

Only in-frame clones appear in the TCRdb table, and some are missing; sequencing was by immunoSEQ multiplex PCR. The sample consists of about 90,000 clones, about 94% of them appearing once. V was pared by 5 bases and J by 12 bases, with 16 bases between. Germline lookup yields CDR1 SEHNR and CDR2 FQNEAQ (reference sequence). The CDR3 contains 13 residues. The sequence came from a human donor who was the organ donor for an intestinal transplant. This chain links TRBV7-9 with TRBJ1-4; D perhaps matches TRBD1 (5 bases). Sequenced material: unstimulated CD4+ T cells sorted from spleen or lymph node cells, taken before transplant. The CDR3 loop reads CASSQQQGQQLFF. The CDR3 DNA reads as TGTGCCAGCAGCCAACAACAAGGACAACAACTGTTTTTT.